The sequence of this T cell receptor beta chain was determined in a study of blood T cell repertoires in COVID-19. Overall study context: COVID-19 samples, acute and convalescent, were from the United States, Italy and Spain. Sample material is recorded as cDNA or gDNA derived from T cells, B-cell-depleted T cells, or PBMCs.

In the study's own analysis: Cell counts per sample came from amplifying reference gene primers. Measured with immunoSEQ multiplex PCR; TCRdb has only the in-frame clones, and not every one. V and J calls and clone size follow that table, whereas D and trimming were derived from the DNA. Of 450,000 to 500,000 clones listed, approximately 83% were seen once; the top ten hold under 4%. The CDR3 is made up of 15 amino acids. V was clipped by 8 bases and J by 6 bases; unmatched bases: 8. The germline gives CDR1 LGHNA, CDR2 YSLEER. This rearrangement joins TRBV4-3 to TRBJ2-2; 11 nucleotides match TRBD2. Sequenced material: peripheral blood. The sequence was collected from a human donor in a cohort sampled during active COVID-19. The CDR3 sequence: CASGGLAAGAGELFF. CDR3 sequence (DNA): TGCGCCAGCGGGGGACTAGCGGCGGGGGCCGGGGAGCTGTTTTTT.